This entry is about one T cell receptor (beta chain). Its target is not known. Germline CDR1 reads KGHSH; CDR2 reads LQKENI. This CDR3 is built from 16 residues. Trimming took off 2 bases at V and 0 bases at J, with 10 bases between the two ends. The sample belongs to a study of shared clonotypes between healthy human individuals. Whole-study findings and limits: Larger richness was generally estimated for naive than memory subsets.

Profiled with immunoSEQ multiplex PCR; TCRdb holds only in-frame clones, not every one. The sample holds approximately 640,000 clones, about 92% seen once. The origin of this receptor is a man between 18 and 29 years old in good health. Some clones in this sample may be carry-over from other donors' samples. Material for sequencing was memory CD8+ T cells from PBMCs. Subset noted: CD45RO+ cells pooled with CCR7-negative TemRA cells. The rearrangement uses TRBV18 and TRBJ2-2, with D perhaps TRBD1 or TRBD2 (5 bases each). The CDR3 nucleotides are TGTGCCAGCTCACCATTCTTGGGGGCGAACACCGGGGAGCTGTTTTTT. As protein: CASSPFLGANTGELFF. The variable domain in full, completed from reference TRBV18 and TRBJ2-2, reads NAGVMQNPRHLVRRRGQEARLRCSPMKGHSHVYWYRQLPEEGLKFMVYLQKENIIDESGMPKERFSAEFPKEGPSILRIQQVVRGDSAAYFCASSPFLGANTGELFFGEGSRLTVL.